The next 26 T cell receptor beta chains were all read from a single sample in a study of CD8+ T cells in alopecia areata. It was cDNA, reverse transcribed from extracted RNA, that served as the sequencing template. Repertoires were generated with immunoSEQ multiplex PCR, while TCRdb's copy carries only in-frame clones and drops some. The sample contains 90,000 to 120,000 clones, almost 60% of which appear only once. Sequenced input: CD8+ T cells sorted from blood. These receptors came from a human donor in good health.

V gene TRBV20-1 combines with J gene TRBJ2-3; D not certain. The CDR3 consists of 11 residues. Looked up from germline, CDR1 is DFQATT and CDR2 is SNEGSKA (reference sequence). Trimming took 7 bases from V and 6 from J, leaving 11 bases between them. The CDR3 loop reads CSVAKVDTQYF. The CDR3 coding sequence is TGCAGTGTTGCGAAGGTGGATACGCAGTATTTT.

The V and J genes are TRBV13 and TRBJ2-7; D is undetermined. Between the trimmed V and J ends, which lost 5 bases and 3 bases, there was a span of 17 bases. The CDR3 spans 15 residues. Per germline, CDR1 PRHDT and CDR2 FYEKMQ (reference sequence). Written as DNA, the CDR3 is TGTGCCAGCAGCCCTAGGAGTGGCAGCCGCTACGAGCAGTACTTC. It specifies CASSPRSGSRYEQYF.

The CDR3 loop is CASTPEGYEQYF. The CDR3 bases are TGTGCCAGCACTCCAGAAGGCTACGAGCAGTACTTC. This sequence joins TRBV11-2 and TRBJ2-7; D gene unclear. Looked up from germline, CDR1 is SGHAT and CDR2 is FQNNGV. The CDR3 totals 12 residues. With 7 bases removed from V and 3 bases from J, the gap between germline ends came to 10 bases.

The chain combines TRBV5-4 with TRBJ2-2; a possible D gene is TRBD2 (6 bases). Germline assignment: CDR1 SGHNT and CDR2 YYREEE (reference sequence). The CDR3 sequence is 13 residues long. V gave up 3 bases and J gave up 3 bases, with 6 bases separating them. CDR3 amino acids: CASSWEDTGELFF. CDR3 in DNA: TGTGCCAGCAGCTGGGAGGACACCGGGGAGCTGTTTTTT.

CDR3 in DNA: TGTGCCAGCAGTTTACGCCCGTCCTTCTACGAGCAGTACTTC. The encoded protein is CASSLRPSFYEQYF. The chain joins TRBV27 to TRBJ2-7; no reliable D call. Germline loops: CDR1 MNHEY, CDR2 SMNVEV (reference sequence). The CDR3 consists of 14 residues. Trimming stripped 2 bases from V and 3 bases from J, with 11 bases between.

The chain couples TRBV4-3 to TRBJ2-1; 9 bases match TRBD1. The CDR3 is 16 residues long. Germline CDR1 LGHNA, CDR2 YSLEER. After removal of 0 bases from V and 6 bases from J, the junction contained 6 bases not matched to a gene. CDR3 DNA sequence: TGCGCCAGCAGCCAAGATCTGGGACAGGGAGGCAATGAGCAGTTCTTC. Translation: CASSQDLGQGGNEQFF.

This clone has just a few counts. The chain links TRBV7-9 to TRBJ1-4, with D unresolved. V lost 5 bases and J 0 bases, leaving 7 bases between the germline ends. This CDR3 comprises 14 residues. The V gene's germline CDR1 is SEHNR and CDR2 FQNEAQ (reference sequence). CDR3 sequence reads: CASSLEATNEKLFF. DNA for the CDR3: TGTGCCAGCAGCCTAGAGGCAACTAATGAAAAACTGTTTTTT.

This clone turned up a few times. CDR3 loop: CSARPGDTQYF. CDR3 nucleotides: TGCAGTGCCCGGCCCGGGGATACGCAGTATTTT. J is TRBJ2-3 and V is TRBV20-1; D is undetermined. Germline V CDR1 and CDR2: DFQATT, SNEGSKA (reference sequence). Deletions cut 6 bases from V and 6 bases from J, with 10 bases between. The CDR3 is 11 residues long.

The CDR3 DNA sequence: TGTGCCAGCAGTTCCCGAACAGGGAGGGAGCTGTTTTTT. It codes for CASSSRTGRELFF. The V gene is TRBV7-8, the J gene TRBJ2-2, with a tentative D call TRBD1 (6 bases). CDR3 length equals 13 residues. The ends were cut back, 6 bases at V and 9 bases at J, with 14 bases in the middle. The germline V gene encodes CDR1 SGHVS and CDR2 FQNEAQ.

The gene calls are TRBV29-1 and TRBJ1-5, with D unclear. V lost 5 bases and J 7 bases, leaving 15 bases between the germline ends. The V gene's germline CDR1 is SQVTM and CDR2 ANQGSEA. The CDR3 is 13 residues long. The chain's CDR3 is CSVSPGFRQPQHF. CDR3 coding DNA: TGCAGCGTTTCCCCGGGGTTCCGGCAGCCCCAGCATTTT.

The V and J genes are TRBV15 and TRBJ1-5; 9 bases map to TRBD1. The CDR3 spans 17 residues. CDR1 is LNHNV, CDR2 YYDKDF, per germline (reference sequence). With 3 bases clipped from V and 6 bases from J, the junction kept 12 bases outside the gene matches. The CDR3 spells CATSREMPGQGRQPQHF. The CDR3 DNA reads TGTGCCACCAGCAGGGAAATGCCGGGACAGGGTCGTCAGCCCCAGCATTTT.

A few counts support this clone. The CDR3 here is CASSLIEDPSPTDTQYF. CDR3 nucleotides: TGTGCCAGCAGCTTGATTGAAGACCCGAGTCCCACAGATACGCAGTATTTT. V is TRBV5-4 and J is TRBJ2-3; D unresolved. V was shortened by 1 base and J by 2 bases, with 17 bases between the two germline ends. The CDR3 runs 17 residues. Looked up from germline, CDR1 is SGHNT and CDR2 is YYREEE (reference sequence).

This sequence joins TRBV18 and TRBJ2-2; D possibly matches TRBD1 or TRBD2 (5 bases each). The CDR3 is 16 residues long. Germline CDR1 reads KGHSH; CDR2 reads LQKENI. Trimming removed 8 bases from V and 5 bases from J, with 21 bases in between. The DNA of the CDR3 is TGTGCCAGCCCCCCCCCGGGGCAATTTGGAACCGGGGAGCTGTTTTTT. Encoded protein: CASPPPGQFGTGELFF. Based on the CDR3 plus reference TRBV18 and TRBJ2-2, the full variable domain is NAGVMQNPRHLVRRRGQEARLRCSPMKGHSHVYWYRQLPEEGLKFMVYLQKENIIDESGMPKERFSAEFPKEGPSILRIQQVVRGDSAAYFCASPPPGQFGTGELFFGEGSRLTVL.

The gene calls are TRBV30 and TRBJ2-1, with TRBD2 matching over 8 bases. From germline, CDR1 is GTSNPN and CDR2 SVGIG (reference sequence). The length of the CDR3 is 14 residues. The trim removed 5 bases at V and 2 bases at J, leaving 5 bases unmatched. The CDR3 DNA reads as TGTGCCTGGTCTCGGGGGGGGCCCTACAATGAGCAGTTCTTC. Its protein product is CAWSRGGPYNEQFF.

The rearrangement uses TRBV2 and TRBJ2-1; TRBD1 matches at 7 bases. Germline trimming cut 5 bases from V and 4 bases from J; bases unmatched to any gene: 11. The CDR3 sequence is 16 residues long. Germline lookup yields CDR1 SNHLY and CDR2 FYNNEI. The chain's CDR3 is CASSHYRGWGYNEQFF. As DNA, the CDR3 is TGTGCCAGCAGTCATTACAGGGGCTGGGGATACAATGAGCAGTTCTTC.

This clone was counted only a few times. The CDR3 here is CASSLGQGSEQYF. CDR3 DNA sequence: TGCGCCAGCAGCTTGGGACAGGGATCCGAGCAGTACTTC. V and J are TRBV5-1 and TRBJ2-7; TRBD1 matches at 7 bases. Per germline, CDR1 SGHRS and CDR2 YFSETQ. The V gene end was trimmed by 0 bases and the J gene end by 6 bases; junction bases not matched to a gene: 3. The CDR3 spans 13 residues.

This clone came up a few times. The chain recombines TRBV29-1 with TRBJ2-2; D is tentatively TRBD1 or TRBD2 (6 bases each). There are 15 residues in the CDR3. The germline V gene has CDR1 SQVTM and CDR2 ANQGSEA. Trimming took 7 bases from V and 1 from J, leaving 16 bases between them. CDR3 amino acids: CSAEGGVGNTGELFF. Here the CDR3 DNA reads TGCAGCGCCGAGGGGGGAGTAGGGAACACCGGGGAGCTGTTTTTT.

Points on this clone: One junction end does not reproduce the germline sequence, and a read error may be involved. The chain has TRBV5-4 and TRBJ1-2; D uncertain. The CDR3 has 16 residues. CDR1 and CDR2 (germline): SGHNT, YYREEE (reference sequence). In nucleotides, the CDR3 is TGCGCCAGCAGCCAAGACTTGGCAGAAGCCGTGGGGGGCTACACCTTC. Translation: CASSQDLAEAVGGYTF.

This clone was recorded a few times. The V gene is TRBV5-1, the J gene TRBJ2-1; no clear D. The germline V gene has CDR1 SGHRS and CDR2 YFSETQ. This CDR3 is built from 15 residues. The V and J ends lost 2 bases and 0 bases respectively, with 9 bases between them. The CDR3 nucleotides are TGCGCCAGCAGCTTAACACAGAGCTCCTACAATGAGCAGTTCTTC. Amino acids: CASSLTQSSYNEQFF. The variable domain in full, completed from reference TRBV5-1 and TRBJ2-1, reads KAGVTQTPRYLIKTRGQQVTLSCSPISGHRSVSWYQQTPGQGLQFLFEYFSETQRNKGNFPGRFSGRQFSNSRSEMNVSTLELGDSALYLCASSLTQSSYNEQFFGPGTRLTVL.

This clone was counted a few times. The V call is TRBV13, the J call TRBJ2-4; D might be TRBD2 (6 bases). V dropped 0 bases and J dropped 12 bases, with 15 bases sitting between them. Germline CDR1 PRHDT, CDR2 FYEKMQ (reference sequence). This CDR3 is 14 amino acids long. CDR3 loop: CASSLGRGRSAQYF. Here the CDR3 DNA reads TGTGCCAGCAGCTTAGGGCGGGGTCGATCTGCTCAGTACTTC.

J is TRBJ2-7 and V is TRBV14, with D unresolved. CDR1 is SGHDN, CDR2 FVKESK, per germline. The CDR3 is 13 amino acids. Trimming removed 4 bases from V and 2 bases from J, with 9 bases in between. CDR3 sequence (DNA): TGTGCCAGCAGCCCCTACCGGGCCTACGAGCAGTACTTC. This codes for CASSPYRAYEQYF.

The V gene is TRBV29-1, the J gene TRBJ1-1; weak D call: TRBD1 (5 bases). This CDR3 has 13 amino acids. The germline V gene has CDR1 SQVTM and CDR2 ANQGSEA. The V end lost 7 bases, the J end lost 0 bases, and 12 bases lay between the germline ends. CDR3 nucleotides: TGCAGCGGGCTCGGGGGGGTGAACACTGAAGCTTTCTTT. Protein product: CSGLGGVNTEAFF.

This chain uses TRBV6-6 with TRBJ2-1; 9 nucleotides match TRBD2. The CDR3 length is 13 residues. CDR1 is MNHNY, CDR2 SVGAGI, per germline (reference sequence). J was trimmed by 4 bases and V by 5 bases; bases with no gene match: 0. CDR3 loop: CASSTSGYNEQFF. CDR3 nucleotides: TGTGCCAGCAGTACTAGCGGGTACAATGAGCAGTTCTTC.

This clone was counted a single time. The chain links TRBV15 to TRBJ1-6, with D perhaps matching TRBD1 (5 bases). The germline V gene has CDR1 LNHNV and CDR2 YYDKDF (reference sequence). The CDR3 loop spans 19 amino acids. Deletions cut 0 bases from V and 7 bases from J, with 22 bases between. The CDR3 protein is CATSRDGAPGTVLNSPLHF. The DNA of the CDR3 is TGTGCCACCAGCAGAGATGGGGCCCCCGGGACGGTACTCAATTCACCCCTCCACTTT.

This clone showed up just a few times. The rearrangement uses TRBV5-4 and TRBJ1-2, with TRBD1 matching 8 bases. The junction had 24 bases not matched to a gene; V was cut back by 4 bases and J by 4 bases. Per germline, CDR1 SGHNT and CDR2 YYREEE (reference sequence). The CDR3 is 20 amino acids. The DNA for the CDR3 is TGTGCCAGCAGCCCCTTTACAGGGGGAGAATTTTGGCCCCTTCGCTATGGCTACACCTTC. Translation: CASSPFTGGEFWPLRYGYTF.

CDR3 nucleotide sequence: TGCGCCAGCAGCCCCTCGGCACAGGGGGGCCTGGACACCGGGGAGCTGTTTTTT. Translating it yields CASSPSAQGGLDTGELFF. J is TRBJ2-2 and V is TRBV5-1; 8 bases match TRBD1. The CDR3 covers 18 residues. J lost 3 bases, V lost 4 bases, and 14 bases had no gene match. The germline V gene has CDR1 SGHRS and CDR2 YFSETQ. Full variable domain (missing parts from reference TRBV5-1 and TRBJ2-2): KAGVTQTPRYLIKTRGQQVTLSCSPISGHRSVSWYQQTPGQGLQFLFEYFSETQRNKGNFPGRFSGRQFSNSRSEMNVSTLELGDSALYLCASSPSAQGGLDTGELFFGEGSRLTVL.